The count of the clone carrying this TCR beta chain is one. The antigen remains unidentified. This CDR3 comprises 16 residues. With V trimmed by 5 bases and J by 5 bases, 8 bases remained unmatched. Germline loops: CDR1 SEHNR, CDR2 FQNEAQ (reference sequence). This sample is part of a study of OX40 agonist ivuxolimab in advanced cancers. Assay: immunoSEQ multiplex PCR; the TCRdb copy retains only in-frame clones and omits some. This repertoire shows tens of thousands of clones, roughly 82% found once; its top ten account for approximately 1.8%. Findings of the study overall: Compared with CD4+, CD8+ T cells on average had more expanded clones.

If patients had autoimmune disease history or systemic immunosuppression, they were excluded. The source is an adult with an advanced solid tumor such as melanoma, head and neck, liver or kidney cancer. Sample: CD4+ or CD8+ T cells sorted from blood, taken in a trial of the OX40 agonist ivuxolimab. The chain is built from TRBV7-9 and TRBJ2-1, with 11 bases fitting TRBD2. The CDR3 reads CASSKIAGGPHNEQFF. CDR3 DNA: TGTGCCAGCAGCAAGATAGCGGGGGGGCCCCACAATGAGCAGTTCTTC. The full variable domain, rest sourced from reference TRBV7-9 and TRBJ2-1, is DTGVSQNPRHKITKRGQNVTFRCDPISEHNRLYWYRQTLGQGPEFLTYFQNEAQLEKSRLLSDRFSAERPKGSFSTLEIQRTEQGDSAMYLCASSKIAGGPHNEQFFGPGTRLTVL.